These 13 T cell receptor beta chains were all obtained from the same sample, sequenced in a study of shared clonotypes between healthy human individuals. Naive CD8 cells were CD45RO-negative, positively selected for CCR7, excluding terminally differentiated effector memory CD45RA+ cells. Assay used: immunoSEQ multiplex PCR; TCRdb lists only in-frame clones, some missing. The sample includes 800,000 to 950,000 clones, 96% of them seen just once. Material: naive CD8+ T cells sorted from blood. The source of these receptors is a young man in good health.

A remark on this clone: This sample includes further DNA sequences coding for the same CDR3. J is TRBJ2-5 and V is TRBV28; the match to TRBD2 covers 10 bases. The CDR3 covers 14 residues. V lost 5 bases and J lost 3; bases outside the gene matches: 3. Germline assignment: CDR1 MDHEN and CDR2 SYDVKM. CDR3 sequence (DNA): TGTGCCAGCAGTCTCCTAGCGGGAGAAGAGACCCAGTACTTC. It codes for CASSLLAGEETQYF.

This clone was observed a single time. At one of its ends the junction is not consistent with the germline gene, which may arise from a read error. In nucleotides, the CDR3 is TGTGCCAGCAACTTAGAATCGGGGAACACTGAAGCTTTCTTT. Protein product: CASNLESGNTEAFF. The rearrangement uses TRBV11-2 and TRBJ1-1; D is undetermined. From germline, CDR1 is SGHAT and CDR2 FQNNGV. The CDR3 sequence is 14 residues long.

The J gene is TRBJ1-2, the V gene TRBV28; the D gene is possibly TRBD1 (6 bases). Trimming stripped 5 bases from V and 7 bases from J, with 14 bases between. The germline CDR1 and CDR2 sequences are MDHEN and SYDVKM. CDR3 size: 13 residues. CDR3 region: CASSPQGFGGYTF. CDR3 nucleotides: TGTGCCAGCAGTCCACAGGGATTTGGTGGCTACACCTTC.

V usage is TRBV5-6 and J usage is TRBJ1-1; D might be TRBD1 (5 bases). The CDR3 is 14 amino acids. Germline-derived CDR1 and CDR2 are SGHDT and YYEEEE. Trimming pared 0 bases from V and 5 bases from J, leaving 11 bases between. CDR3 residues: CASSLEFRETEAFF. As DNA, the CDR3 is TGTGCCAGCAGCTTGGAGTTCAGGGAGACTGAAGCTTTCTTT.

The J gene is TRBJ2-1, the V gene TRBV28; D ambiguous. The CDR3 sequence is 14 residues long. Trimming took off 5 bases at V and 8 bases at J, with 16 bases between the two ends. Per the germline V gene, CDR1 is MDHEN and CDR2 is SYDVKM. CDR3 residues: CASSVDGRWDEQFF. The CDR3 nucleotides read TGTGCCAGCAGTGTGGACGGCAGGTGGGATGAGCAGTTCTTC.

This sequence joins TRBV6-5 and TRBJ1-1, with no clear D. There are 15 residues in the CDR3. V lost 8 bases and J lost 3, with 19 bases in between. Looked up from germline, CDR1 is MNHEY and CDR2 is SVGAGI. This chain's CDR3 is CASGPTGMGYTEAFF. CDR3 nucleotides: TGTGCCAGCGGCCCTACCGGGATGGGGTACACTGAAGCTTTCTTT.

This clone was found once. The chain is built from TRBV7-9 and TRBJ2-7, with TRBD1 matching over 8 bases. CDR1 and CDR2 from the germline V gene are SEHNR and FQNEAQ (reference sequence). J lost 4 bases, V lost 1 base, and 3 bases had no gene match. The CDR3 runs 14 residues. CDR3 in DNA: TGTGCCAGCAGCTTAGTAGACAGGGGTTACGAGCAGTACTTC. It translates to CASSLVDRGYEQYF.

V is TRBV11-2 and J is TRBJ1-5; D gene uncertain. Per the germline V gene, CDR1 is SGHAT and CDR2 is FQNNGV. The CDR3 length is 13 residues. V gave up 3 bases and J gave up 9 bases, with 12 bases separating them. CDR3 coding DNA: TGTGCCAGCAGCTTGGGAGGGTTGTCGCCCCAGCATTTT. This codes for CASSLGGLSPQHF.

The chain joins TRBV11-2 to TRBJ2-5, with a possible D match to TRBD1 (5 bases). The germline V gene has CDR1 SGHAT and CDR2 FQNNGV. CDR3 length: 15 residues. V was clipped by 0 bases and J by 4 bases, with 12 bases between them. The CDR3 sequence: CASSLDPAGSETQYF. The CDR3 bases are TGTGCCAGCAGCTTAGACCCTGCAGGGTCAGAGACCCAGTACTTC.

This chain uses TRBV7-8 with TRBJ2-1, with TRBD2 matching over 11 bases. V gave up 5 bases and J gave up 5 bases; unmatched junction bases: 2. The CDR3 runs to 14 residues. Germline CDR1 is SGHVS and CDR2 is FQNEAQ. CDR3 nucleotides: TGTGCCAGCAGCCGGGGACTAGCGGACAATGAGCAGTTCTTC. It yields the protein CASSRGLADNEQFF.

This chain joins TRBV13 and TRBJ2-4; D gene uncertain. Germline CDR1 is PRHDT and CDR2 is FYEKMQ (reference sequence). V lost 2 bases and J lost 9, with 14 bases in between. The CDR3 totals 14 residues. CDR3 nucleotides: TGTGCCAGCAGCTTACCCCAAGCCCGGAGCATTCAGTACTTC. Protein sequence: CASSLPQARSIQYF.

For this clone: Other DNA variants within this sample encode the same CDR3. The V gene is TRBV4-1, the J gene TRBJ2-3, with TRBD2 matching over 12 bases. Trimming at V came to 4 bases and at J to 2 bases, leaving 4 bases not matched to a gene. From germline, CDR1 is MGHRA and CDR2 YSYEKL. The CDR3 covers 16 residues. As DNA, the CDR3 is TGCGCCAGCAGCCCGCGACTAGCGGGGGACACAGATACGCAGTATTTT. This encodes CASSPRLAGDTDTQYF.

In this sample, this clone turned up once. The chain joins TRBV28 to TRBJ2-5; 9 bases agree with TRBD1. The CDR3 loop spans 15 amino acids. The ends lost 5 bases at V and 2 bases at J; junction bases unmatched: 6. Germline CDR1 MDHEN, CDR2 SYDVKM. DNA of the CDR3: TGTGCCAGCAGTCAAATCGACAGGGGGCAAGAGACCCAGTACTTC. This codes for CASSQIDRGQETQYF.